This T cell receptor beta chain was sequenced in a study of blood T cell repertoires in COVID-19. Overall study: PBMCs, B-cell-depleted T cells, or T cells provided the cDNA or gDNA that made up the material.

Participants were aged about 18 to 100 years from 24 US areas. Donors in Cohort 3 counted as recovered after two negative PCRs, clearance, or symptom resolution. Sequenced by immunoSEQ multiplex PCR; TCRdb stores in-frame clones only, minus some. This repertoire shows over 150,000 clones, 82% found once; its top ten account for 12%. This clonotype was obtained from a man aged 35 to 55 who had recovered from COVID-19. The sequenced sample consisted of PBMCs or T cells enriched from blood (not recorded which).

This CDR3 reads CASSPPSSSNIQYF. In DNA form, the CDR3 reads TGTGCCAGCTCACCACCGTCGAGCTCGAACATTCAGTACTTC. V usage is TRBV18 and J usage is TRBJ2-4; D gene ambiguous. CDR1 is KGHSH and CDR2 is LQKENI in the germline V gene. The V and J ends lost 0 bases and 7 bases respectively, with 10 bases between them. The CDR3 totals 14 residues. The full variable domain, its missing parts supplied by reference TRBV18 and TRBJ2-4, is NAGVMQNPRHLVRRRGQEARLRCSPMKGHSHVYWYRQLPEEGLKFMVYLQKENIIDESGMPKERFSAEFPKEGPSILRIQQVVRGDSAAYFCASSPPSSSNIQYFGAGTRLSVL.